The clone carrying this T cell receptor (beta chain) was found many times. Its specificity is not known. Individual TCR cDNA molecules each bore their own unique molecular identifier. TCRdb reanalysed the 5' RACE reads using MiXCR and keeps one entry per CDR3 protein. The data contain 43,000 or so distinct CDR3 sequences, 6% to 7% of them singletons. Time point denoted: sample taken at primary tumor resection. Sequencing was performed on whole RNA extracted from tumor and nontumor lung tissue, or from frozen PBMC, and the material was left unsorted. Untreated early-stage non-small cell lung cancer patients, fewer than 85 in total, were the donors. The data were taken from a study of spatial heterogeneity in lung cancer. About the research overall: Sequencing consistently turned up more beta-chain sequences than alpha-chain sequences.

Broader study findings: Resection saw ubiquitous expanded tumor TCRs appear in blood more than follow-up did.

Germline assignment: CDR1 SGHVS and CDR2 FQNEAQ. Trimming left V 2 bases short and J 5 bases short, with 18 bases between. There are 17 residues in the CDR3. The sequencing used PBMCs, collected at surgery. The rearrangement links TRBV7-8 to TRBJ1-4; no definite D call. This TCR derives from a female donor with early-stage non-small cell lung cancer. The chain's CDR3 is CASSLNVFVSSNEKLFF. The CDR3 coding sequence is TGTGCCAGCAGCTTAAATGTATTCGTCAGCTCAAATGAAAAACTGTTTTTT. Filled out from reference TRBV7-8 and TRBJ1-4, the complete variable domain reads GAGVSQSPRYKVAKRGQDVALRCDPISGHVSLFWYQQALGQGPEFLTYFQNEAQLDKSGLPSDRFFAERPEGSVSTLKIQRTQQEDSAVYLCASSLNVFVSSNEKLFFGSGTQLSVL.